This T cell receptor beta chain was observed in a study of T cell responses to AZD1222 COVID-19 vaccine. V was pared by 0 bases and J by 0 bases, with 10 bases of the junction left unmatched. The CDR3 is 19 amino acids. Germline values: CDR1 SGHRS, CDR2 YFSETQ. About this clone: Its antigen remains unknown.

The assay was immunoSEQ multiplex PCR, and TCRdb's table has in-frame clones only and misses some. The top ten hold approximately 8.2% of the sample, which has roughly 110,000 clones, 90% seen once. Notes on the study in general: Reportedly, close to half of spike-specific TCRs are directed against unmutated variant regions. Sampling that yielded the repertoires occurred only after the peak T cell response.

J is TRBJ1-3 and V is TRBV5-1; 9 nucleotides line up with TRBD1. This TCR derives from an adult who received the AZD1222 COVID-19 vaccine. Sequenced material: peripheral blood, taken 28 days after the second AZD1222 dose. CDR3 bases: TGCGCCAGCAGCTTGGTCCCGGGACAGGGAACGGGCTCTGGAAACACCATATATTTT. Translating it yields CASSLVPGQGTGSGNTIYF.